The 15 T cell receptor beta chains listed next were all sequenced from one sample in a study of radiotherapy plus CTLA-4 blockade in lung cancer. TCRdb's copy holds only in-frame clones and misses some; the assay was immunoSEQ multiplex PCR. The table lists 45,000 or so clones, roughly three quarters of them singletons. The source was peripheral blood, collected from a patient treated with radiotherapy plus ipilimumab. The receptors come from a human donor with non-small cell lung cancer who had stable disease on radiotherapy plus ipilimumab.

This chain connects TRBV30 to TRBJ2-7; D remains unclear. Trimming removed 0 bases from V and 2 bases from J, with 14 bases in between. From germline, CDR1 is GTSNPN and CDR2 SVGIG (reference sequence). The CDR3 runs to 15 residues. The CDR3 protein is CAWSVARVLTYEQYF. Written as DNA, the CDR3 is TGTGCCTGGAGTGTAGCTCGAGTCCTAACCTACGAGCAGTACTTC.

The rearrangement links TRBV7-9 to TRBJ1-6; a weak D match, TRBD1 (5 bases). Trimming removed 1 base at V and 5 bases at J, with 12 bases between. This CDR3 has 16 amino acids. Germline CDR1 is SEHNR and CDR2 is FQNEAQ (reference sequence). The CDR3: CASSLGGTANNSPLHF. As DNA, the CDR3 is TGTGCCAGCAGCTTAGGGGGGACGGCGAATAATTCACCCCTCCACTTT.

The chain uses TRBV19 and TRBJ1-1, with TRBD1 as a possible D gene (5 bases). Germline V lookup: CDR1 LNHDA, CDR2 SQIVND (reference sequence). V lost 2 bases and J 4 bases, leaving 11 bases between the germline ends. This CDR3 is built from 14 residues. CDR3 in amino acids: CASSITGGFTEAFF. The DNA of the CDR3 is TGTGCCAGTAGTATAACGGGGGGATTCACTGAAGCTTTCTTT.

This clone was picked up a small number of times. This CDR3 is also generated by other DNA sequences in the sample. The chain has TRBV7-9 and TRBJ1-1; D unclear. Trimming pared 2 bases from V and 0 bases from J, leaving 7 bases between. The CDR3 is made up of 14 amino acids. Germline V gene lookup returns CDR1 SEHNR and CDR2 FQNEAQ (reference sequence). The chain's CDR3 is CASSLRELNTEAFF. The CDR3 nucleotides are TGTGCCAGCAGCTTAAGGGAACTGAACACTGAAGCTTTCTTT.

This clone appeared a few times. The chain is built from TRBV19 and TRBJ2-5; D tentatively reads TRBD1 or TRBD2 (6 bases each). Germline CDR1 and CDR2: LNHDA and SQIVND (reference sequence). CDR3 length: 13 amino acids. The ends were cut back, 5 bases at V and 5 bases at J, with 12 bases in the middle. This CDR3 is CASSVTGRETQYF. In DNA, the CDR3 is TGTGCCAGTAGTGTCACAGGGAGGGAGACCCAGTACTTC.

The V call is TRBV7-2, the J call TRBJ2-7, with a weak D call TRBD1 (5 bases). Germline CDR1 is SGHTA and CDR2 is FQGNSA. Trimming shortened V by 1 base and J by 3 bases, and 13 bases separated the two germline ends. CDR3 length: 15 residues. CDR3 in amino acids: CASSLGDLRGYEQYF. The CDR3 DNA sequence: TGTGCCAGCAGCTTAGGGGATCTAAGGGGCTACGAGCAGTACTTC.

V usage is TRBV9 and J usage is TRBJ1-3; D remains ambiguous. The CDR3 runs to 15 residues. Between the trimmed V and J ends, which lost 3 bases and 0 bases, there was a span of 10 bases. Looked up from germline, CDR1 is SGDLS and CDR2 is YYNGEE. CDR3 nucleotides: TGTGCCAGCAGCGCAACGACGCTCTCTGGAAACACCATATATTTT. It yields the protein CASSATTLSGNTIYF.

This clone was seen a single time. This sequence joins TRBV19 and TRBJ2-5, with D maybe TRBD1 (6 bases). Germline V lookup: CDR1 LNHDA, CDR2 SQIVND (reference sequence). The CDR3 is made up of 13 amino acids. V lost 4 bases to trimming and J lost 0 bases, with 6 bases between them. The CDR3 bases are TGTGCCAGTAGTAACAGGGACCAAGAGACCCAGTACTTC. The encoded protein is CASSNRDQETQYF.

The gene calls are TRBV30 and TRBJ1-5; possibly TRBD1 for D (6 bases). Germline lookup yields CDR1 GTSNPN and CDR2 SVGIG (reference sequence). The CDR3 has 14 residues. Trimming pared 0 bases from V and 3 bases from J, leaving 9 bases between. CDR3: CAWSVGQYNQPQHF. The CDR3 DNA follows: TGTGCCTGGAGTGTAGGACAGTACAATCAGCCCCAGCATTTT. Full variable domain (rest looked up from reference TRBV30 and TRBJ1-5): SQTIHQWPATLVQPVGSPLSLECTVEGTSNPNLYWYRQAAGRGLQLLFYSVGIGQISSEVPQNLSASRPQDRQFILSSKKLLLSDSGFYLCAWSVGQYNQPQHFGDGTRLSIL.

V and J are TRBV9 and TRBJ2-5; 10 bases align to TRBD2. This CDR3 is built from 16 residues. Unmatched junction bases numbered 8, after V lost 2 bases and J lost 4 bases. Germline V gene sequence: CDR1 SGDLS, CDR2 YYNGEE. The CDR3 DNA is TGTGCCAGCAGCGTGGGGACTAGCGAGTTGAGAGAGACCCAGTACTTC. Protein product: CASSVGTSELRETQYF.

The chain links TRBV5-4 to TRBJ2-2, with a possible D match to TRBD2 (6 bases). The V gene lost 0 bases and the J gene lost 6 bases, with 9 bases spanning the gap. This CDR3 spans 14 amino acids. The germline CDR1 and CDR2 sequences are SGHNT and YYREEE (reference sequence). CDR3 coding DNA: TGTGCCAGCAGCTTGGGACTAGGAGCCGGGGAGCTGTTTTTT. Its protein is CASSLGLGAGELFF.

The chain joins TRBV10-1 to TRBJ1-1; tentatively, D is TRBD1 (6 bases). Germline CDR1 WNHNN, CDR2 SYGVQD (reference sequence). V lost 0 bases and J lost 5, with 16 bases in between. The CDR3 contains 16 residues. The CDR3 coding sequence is TGCGCCAGCAGTGAGTCGACTCGACGAGGGGGGACTGAAGCTTTCTTT. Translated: CASSESTRRGGTEAFF.

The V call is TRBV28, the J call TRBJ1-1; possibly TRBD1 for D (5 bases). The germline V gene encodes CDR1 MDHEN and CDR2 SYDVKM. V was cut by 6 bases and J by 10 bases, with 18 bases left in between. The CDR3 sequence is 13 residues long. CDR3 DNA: TGTGCCAGCAGGCTGAGATGGGGGGAGGGAGCTTTCTTT. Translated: CASRLRWGEGAFF.

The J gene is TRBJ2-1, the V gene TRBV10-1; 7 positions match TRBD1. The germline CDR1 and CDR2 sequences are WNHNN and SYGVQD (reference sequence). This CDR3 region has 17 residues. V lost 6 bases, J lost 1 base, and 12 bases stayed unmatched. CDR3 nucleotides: TGCGCCAGCAGCGCGACTATCCGGGACAGTTCCTACAATGAGCAGTTCTTC. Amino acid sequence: CASSATIRDSSYNEQFF.

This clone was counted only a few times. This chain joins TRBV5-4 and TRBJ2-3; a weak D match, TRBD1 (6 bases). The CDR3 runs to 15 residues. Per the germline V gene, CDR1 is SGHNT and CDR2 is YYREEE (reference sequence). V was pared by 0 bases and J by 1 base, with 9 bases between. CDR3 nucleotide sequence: TGTGCCAGCAGCTTGGATCAGGGGCGCACAGATACGCAGTATTTT. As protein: CASSLDQGRTDTQYF.